Below are 26 T cell receptor beta chains sequenced from a single sample in a study of T cells after yellow fever vaccination. TCRdb reprocessed the 5' RACE reads with MiXCR, giving one entry per CDR3 protein. The sample contains 65,000 to 90,000 distinct CDR3 sequences, about an eighth of which appear only once. The source material was CD8+ T cells not binding an NS4B(214-222) dextramer, sorted from PBMCs, sampled roughly 20 days after the first yellow fever vaccination. The receptors were gathered from a man aged 18 to 30 who received the YFV17D yellow fever vaccine.

The genes are TRBV10-2 and TRBJ2-7, with 8 bases lining up with TRBD1. This CDR3 spans 14 amino acids. CDR1 is WSHSY and CDR2 is SAAADI in the germline V gene. J gave up 4 bases and V 9 bases, and 11 bases lay outside the gene matches. Written as DNA, the CDR3 is TGCGCCAGTAAAGGCTCAGGGGGCGTGTACGAGCAGTACTTC. Translated, it gives CASKGSGGVYEQYF.

This clonotype was observed at least ten times. The V and J genes are TRBV7-9 and TRBJ2-7; D remains unclear. Between the trimmed V and J ends, which lost 5 bases and 1 base, there was a span of 9 bases. This CDR3 comprises 13 residues. Germline V gives CDR1 SEHNR, CDR2 FQNEAQ (reference sequence). CDR3 residues: CASSPPQSYEQYV. DNA of the CDR3: TGTGCCAGCAGCCCACCCCAATCCTACGAGCAGTACGTC.

This rearrangement joins TRBV7-9 to TRBJ1-2; D is perhaps TRBD1 (6 bases). Deletions cut 5 bases from V and 4 bases from J, with 11 bases between. The CDR3 extends over 13 amino acids. Germline CDR1 and CDR2: SEHNR and FQNEAQ (reference sequence). CDR3 coding DNA: TGTGCCAGCAGCCTAGGACAGATCTATGGCTACACCTTC. Protein product: CASSLGQIYGYTF.

This clonotype was detected many times. CDR3 DNA: TGCGCCAGCAGCTCGTATGAAACCGGGGGGACCGGGGAGCTGTTTTTT. Amino acid sequence: CASSSYETGGTGELFF. The chain links TRBV5-1 to TRBJ2-2, with 7 bases identical to TRBD2. J gave up 5 bases and V 3 bases, and 10 bases lay outside the gene matches. This CDR3 is built from 16 residues. Germline lookup yields CDR1 SGHRS and CDR2 YFSETQ.

This chain uses TRBV12-3 or TRBV12-4 with TRBJ2-2, with a possible D match to TRBD1 (6 bases). The CDR3 is 14 amino acids. The ends were cut back, 6 bases at V and 5 bases at J, with 13 bases in the middle. CDR3 protein: CASRPATGTGELFF. CDR3 sequence (DNA): TGTGCCAGCAGGCCCGCTACAGGGACCGGGGAGCTGTTTTTT.

This clonotype was observed a few times. The CDR3 DNA reads as TGTGCCAGCAGTTACTCTCGCAGATTCACAGATACGCAGTATTTT. This encodes CASSYSRRFTDTQYF. The rearrangement links TRBV6-2 or TRBV6-3 to TRBJ2-3, with D unresolved. This CDR3 comprises 15 residues. Looked up from germline, CDR1 is MNHEY and CDR2 is SVGEGT. Trimming left V 0 bases short and J 2 bases short, with 9 bases between.

The chain joins TRBV5-1 to TRBJ2-3; D remains ambiguous. Trimming removed 4 bases from V and 2 bases from J, with 11 bases in between. This CDR3 has 14 residues. In germline, CDR1 is SGHRS, CDR2 YFSETQ. The CDR3 reads CASSLRANTDTQYF. Here the CDR3 DNA reads TGCGCCAGCAGCCTACGAGCGAACACAGATACGCAGTATTTT.

This chain joins TRBV4-2 and TRBJ2-3; the D gene is possibly TRBD2 (6 bases). V was clipped by 3 bases and J by 0 bases, with 13 bases between them. The CDR3 contains 16 residues. The germline V gene encodes CDR1 LGHNA and CDR2 YNFKEQ. This CDR3 reads CASSHGEARSTDTQYF. The CDR3 DNA is TGTGCCAGCAGCCATGGGGAGGCGCGTAGCACAGATACGCAGTATTTT.

This clonotype came up many times. The J gene is TRBJ2-2, the V gene TRBV29-1; D remains ambiguous. The CDR3 consists of 12 residues. The V end lost 4 bases, the J end lost 3 bases, and 6 bases lay between the germline ends. The V gene's germline CDR1 is SQVTM and CDR2 ANQGSEA. CDR3 residues: CSVVEYTGELFF. The CDR3 region has the DNA TGCAGCGTTGTCGAGTACACCGGGGAGCTGTTTTTT.

In this sample, this clonotype turned up a few times. The chain couples TRBV4-3 to TRBJ1-2, with 7 bases lining up with TRBD1. The CDR3 extends over 14 amino acids. Trimming took 4 bases from V and 4 from J; bases not matched to a gene: 6. Per the germline V gene, CDR1 is LGHNA and CDR2 is YSLEER. The CDR3 reads CASSPQGGVYGYTF. The CDR3 DNA reads as TGCGCCAGCAGCCCCCAGGGGGGAGTCTATGGCTACACCTTC.

The chain employs TRBV6-5 and TRBJ1-4, with TRBD1 matching over 8 bases. Germline CDR1 and CDR2: MNHEY and SVGAGI. V shed 2 bases, J shed 8 bases, and the junction held 7 bases outside the gene matches. This CDR3 comprises 15 residues. CDR3 bases: TGTGCCAGCAGTTACATGGACAGGGACCGGGAAAAACTGTTTTTT. This gives the protein CASSYMDRDREKLFF.

This clonotype was seen more than once but under ten times. The V gene is TRBV20-1, the J gene TRBJ2-1; 8 bases line up with TRBD1. Losses at the gene ends were 3 bases for V and 3 bases for J; bases not matched to a gene: 4. Per germline, CDR1 DFQATT and CDR2 SNEGSKA (reference sequence). This CDR3 is 14 amino acids long. CDR3 nucleotides: TGCAGTGCTAGGGCACAGGGGGGCTACAATGAGCAGTTCTTC. Its protein product is CSARAQGGYNEQFF.

The V call is TRBV5-6, the J call TRBJ2-7; D may correspond to TRBD1 or TRBD2 (5 bases each). This CDR3 region has 14 residues. The germline V gene encodes CDR1 SGHDT and CDR2 YYEEEE. Trimming shortened V by 3 bases and J by 0 bases, and 10 bases separated the two germline ends. CDR3: CASSWGFSSYEQYV. DNA of the CDR3: TGTGCCAGCAGCTGGGGGTTCAGCTCCTACGAGCAGTACGTC.

The chain employs TRBV7-9 and TRBJ1-1; no reliable D call. The CDR3 sequence is 13 residues long. Germline CDR1 reads SEHNR; CDR2 reads FQNEAQ (reference sequence). The V end lost 1 base, the J end lost 2 bases, and 5 bases lay between the germline ends. CDR3 loop: CASSLVFNTEAFF. The CDR3 DNA reads TGTGCCAGCAGCTTAGTCTTCAACACTGAAGCTTTCTTT.

The chain links TRBV29-1 to TRBJ1-5; D unclear. This CDR3 contains 13 residues. CDR1 is SQVTM, CDR2 ANQGSEA, per germline. V lost 0 bases and J lost 6, with 9 bases in between. In DNA, the CDR3 is TGCAGCGTTGAAGAACGGGGAGGTCAGCCCCAGCATTTT. The encoded protein is CSVEERGGQPQHF.

The gene calls are TRBV4-3 and TRBJ1-2; 7 bases line up with TRBD1. The CDR3 runs 15 residues. Losses at the gene ends were 0 bases for V and 6 bases for J; bases not matched to a gene: 7. Germline V gives CDR1 LGHNA, CDR2 YSLEER. CDR3 in amino acids: CASSQDPNRGNGYTF. The DNA of the CDR3 is TGCGCCAGCAGCCAAGATCCGAACAGGGGAAATGGCTACACCTTC.

This rearrangement joins TRBV4-1 to TRBJ2-3; weak D call: TRBD1 (6 bases). V was pared by 1 base and J by 2 bases, with 7 bases between. The V gene's germline CDR1 is MGHRA and CDR2 YSYEKL. There are 14 residues in the CDR3. CDR3 region: CASSQAGDTDTQYF. CDR3 sequence (DNA): TGCGCCAGCAGCCAAGCAGGGGACACAGATACGCAGTATTTT.

The V and J genes are TRBV7-3 and TRBJ2-3; D is unclear. Deletions cut 5 bases from V and 9 bases from J, with 12 bases between. CDR1 is SGHTA, CDR2 FQGTGA, per germline. The CDR3 has 12 residues. DNA of the CDR3: TGTGCCAGCAGCGACGGCTCGCGGACGCAGTATTTT. This translates into CASSDGSRTQYF.

This clonotype was seen a handful of times. The genes are TRBV7-8 and TRBJ1-5; D is uncertain. The length of the CDR3 is 14 residues. Germline values: CDR1 SGHVS, CDR2 FQNEAQ. V lost 1 base and J 3 bases, leaving 7 bases between the germline ends. CDR3 DNA sequence: TGTGCCAGCAGCTTAGTCGAAAACAATCAGCCCCAGCATTTT. This codes for CASSLVENNQPQHF.

The chain combines TRBV4-3 with TRBJ2-3; 10 bases map to TRBD1. Germline V gene data show CDR1 as LGHNA and CDR2 as YSLEER. The CDR3 is 16 residues long. V lost 1 base, J lost 6 bases, and 7 bases stayed unmatched. CDR3 residues: CASSQGVTGGADTQYF. DNA of the CDR3: TGCGCCAGCAGCCAAGGGGTGACAGGGGGCGCGGATACGCAGTATTTT.

In this sample, this clonotype turned up many times. The chain has TRBV12-3 or TRBV12-4 and TRBJ2-1, with D perhaps TRBD1 (5 bases). V was cut by 8 bases and J by 5 bases, with 13 bases left in between. This CDR3 has 13 residues. In nucleotides, the CDR3 is TGTGCCAGCGGGGCCCCAATTCACAATGAGCAGTTCTTC. It is translated as CASGAPIHNEQFF.

This sequence joins TRBV12-3 or TRBV12-4 and TRBJ2-3, with D possibly matching TRBD1 (6 bases). Deletions cut 5 bases from V and 6 bases from J, with 12 bases between. The CDR3 extends over 13 amino acids. CDR3 amino acids: CASSTYRADTQYF. The DNA of the CDR3 is TGTGCCAGCAGTACTTACAGGGCGGATACGCAGTATTTT.

This clonotype was counted at least ten times. This chain joins TRBV29-1 and TRBJ2-3; weak D call: TRBD1 (5 bases). Germline V CDR1 and CDR2: SQVTM, ANQGSEA. This CDR3 comprises 14 residues. V lost 6 bases and J 1 base, leaving 14 bases between the germline ends. CDR3 region: CSVALDSRTDTQYF. Written as DNA, the CDR3 is TGCAGCGTGGCCTTAGACAGCCGCACAGATACGCAGTATTTT.

The V and J genes are TRBV7-8 and TRBJ2-3, with a weak D call TRBD2 (5 bases). Trimming took 0 bases from V and 1 from J, leaving 23 bases between them. The germline CDR1 and CDR2 sequences are SGHVS and FQNEAQ. The CDR3 length is 20 residues. CDR3 nucleotide sequence: TGTGCCAGCAGCTTAGCGATACCCGCGGGCGAGGGATTGGGCACAGATACGCAGTATTTT. It is translated as CASSLAIPAGEGLGTDTQYF.

Ten or more counts support this clonotype. The chain employs TRBV12-3 or TRBV12-4 and TRBJ1-1; D is undetermined. V dropped 6 bases and J dropped 0 bases, with 14 bases sitting between them. This CDR3 is built from 15 residues. CDR3 DNA: TGTGCCAGCAGCCCTGTAACCCTGATGAACACTGAAGCTTTCTTT. This gives the protein CASSPVTLMNTEAFF.

This chain links TRBV4-1 with TRBJ2-1; tentative D call: TRBD2 (7 bases). V lost 3 bases and J 6 bases, leaving 12 bases between the germline ends. The CDR3 loop spans 14 amino acids. Germline V gene data show CDR1 as MGHRA and CDR2 as YSYEKL. In DNA form, the CDR3 reads TGCGCCAGCAGCCAGACGGGGGGCCCCAATGAGCAGTTCTTC. Translation: CASSQTGGPNEQFF.